The 19 T cell receptor beta chains in this list originate from one sample, sequenced in a study of PD-L1 blockade in urothelial cancer. The method was immunoSEQ multiplex PCR; TCRdb's version includes in-frame clones alone and lacks a portion of them. The sample includes about 30,000 clones, 79% of them seen just once. Time point reported: peripheral blood 6 weeks after treatment start. This specimen was PBMCs, taken around atezolizumab (anti-PD-L1) treatment. These receptors originate from a man between 70 and 80 years old with urothelial cancer.

The chain employs TRBV5-1 and TRBJ1-1, with D maybe TRBD1 (5 bases). This CDR3 has 14 residues. Trimming cost V 0 bases and J 5 bases, with 11 bases left between them. The germline gives CDR1 SGHRS, CDR2 YFSETQ. The CDR3 DNA is TGCGCCAGCAGCTTGGATCTGGGGCCGACTGAAGCTTTCTTT. This codes for CASSLDLGPTEAFF. The full variable domain, in which reference TRBV5-1 and TRBJ1-1 provide the parts outside the CDR3, is KAGVTQTPRYLIKTRGQQVTLSCSPISGHRSVSWYQQTPGQGLQFLFEYFSETQRNKGNFPGRFSGRQFSNSRSEMNVSTLELGDSALYLCASSLDLGPTEAFFGQGTRLTVV.

This sequence joins TRBV13 and TRBJ2-3, with 7 bases that match TRBD2. CDR3 size: 15 residues. The V segment lost 2 bases and the J segment 5 bases; nucleotides outside the gene matches: 7. Germline CDR1 is PRHDT and CDR2 is FYEKMQ (reference sequence). In nucleotides, the CDR3 is TGTGCCAGCAGCTTAAGAGCGGGATCGGTAGATACGCAGTATTTT. Its protein product is CASSLRAGSVDTQYF.

This clone turned up a few times. This rearrangement joins TRBV5-1 to TRBJ2-2; 7 positions agree with TRBD1. The CDR3 runs 16 residues. Germline values: CDR1 SGHRS, CDR2 YFSETQ. Unmatched junction bases numbered 6, after V lost 0 bases and J lost 4 bases. The CDR3 DNA reads as TGCGCCAGCAGCTTGGGAGGGGGCAGGATCACCGGGGAGCTGTTTTTT. Translated, it gives CASSLGGGRITGELFF.

The chain is built from TRBV30 and TRBJ1-2; the D is unclear. Trimming removed 2 bases at V and 0 bases at J, with 10 bases between. The CDR3 is made up of 14 amino acids. CDR1 is GTSNPN and CDR2 is SVGIG in the germline V gene (reference sequence). The CDR3 protein is CAWSRQASNYGYTF. The CDR3 DNA is TGTGCCTGGAGTAGGCAGGCCTCTAACTATGGCTACACCTTC.

This clone appeared once. V and J are TRBV7-8 and TRBJ1-2; the match to TRBD1 covers 7 bases. The CDR3 has 13 amino acids. V gave up 5 bases and J gave up 5 bases; unmatched junction bases: 5. Per the germline V gene, CDR1 is SGHVS and CDR2 is FQNEAQ. CDR3 in amino acids: CASSQDRAYGYTF. The CDR3 bases are TGTGCCAGCAGCCAAGACAGGGCGTATGGCTACACCTTC. Based on the CDR3 plus reference TRBV7-8 and TRBJ1-2, the full variable domain is GAGVSQSPRYKVAKRGQDVALRCDPISGHVSLFWYQQALGQGPEFLTYFQNEAQLDKSGLPSDRFFAERPEGSVSTLKIQRTQQEDSAVYLCASSQDRAYGYTFGSGTRLTVV.

This chain connects TRBV9 to TRBJ2-3; 16 bases are shared with TRBD2. The CDR3 runs 18 residues. The ends lost 4 bases at V and 3 bases at J; junction bases unmatched: 8. Germline V CDR1 and CDR2: SGDLS, YYNGEE. Here the CDR3 DNA reads TGTGCCAGCAGCCCCGGGACTAGCGGGGGGGGTTTAACAGATACGCAGTATTTT. It translates to CASSPGTSGGGLTDTQYF.

The chain links TRBV4-2 to TRBJ2-5, with 10 bases aligning to TRBD2. This CDR3 is built from 16 residues. Germline values: CDR1 LGHNA, CDR2 YNFKEQ. The V gene end was trimmed by 4 bases and the J gene end by 2 bases; junction bases not matched to a gene: 7. CDR3 loop: CASSLERGGWQETQYF. As DNA, the CDR3 is TGTGCCAGCAGCCTCGAGCGGGGGGGTTGGCAAGAGACCCAGTACTTC.

V usage is TRBV7-9 and J usage is TRBJ2-3, with a possible D match to TRBD2 (5 bases). Trimming stripped 1 base from V and 2 bases from J, with 10 bases between. This CDR3 has 15 residues. Germline-derived CDR1 and CDR2 are SEHNR and FQNEAQ (reference sequence). The CDR3 coding sequence is TGTGCCAGCAGCTTAGGGCTAGCAGACACAGATACGCAGTATTTT. Protein: CASSLGLADTDTQYF.

The rearrangement links TRBV7-8 to TRBJ1-2; the match to TRBD1 covers 8 bases. Trimming at V came to 5 bases and at J to 0 bases, leaving 11 bases not matched to a gene. The CDR3 is 17 residues long. Germline CDR1 is SGHVS and CDR2 is FQNEAQ. In DNA form, the CDR3 reads TGTGCCAGCAGCGCCGGGACAGGTGGGAGTCCTAACTATGGCTACACCTTC. It is translated as CASSAGTGGSPNYGYTF. The full variable domain, rest sourced from reference TRBV7-8 and TRBJ1-2, is GAGVSQSPRYKVAKRGQDVALRCDPISGHVSLFWYQQALGQGPEFLTYFQNEAQLDKSGLPSDRFFAERPEGSVSTLKIQRTQQEDSAVYLCASSAGTGGSPNYGYTFGSGTRLTVV.

The chain combines TRBV18 with TRBJ1-4; D gene uncertain. The CDR3 totals 13 residues. Trimming removed 4 bases from V and 8 bases from J, with 11 bases in between. From germline, CDR1 is KGHSH and CDR2 LQKENI. The CDR3 loop is CASSQGLEEKLFF. The CDR3 region has the DNA TGTGCCAGCTCACAAGGACTGGAGGAAAAACTGTTTTTT. Filled out from reference TRBV18 and TRBJ1-4, the complete variable domain reads NAGVMQNPRHLVRRRGQEARLRCSPMKGHSHVYWYRQLPEEGLKFMVYLQKENIIDESGMPKERFSAEFPKEGPSILRIQQVVRGDSAAYFCASSQGLEEKLFFGSGTQLSVL.

The sample holds a few counts of this clone. The V call is TRBV18, the J call TRBJ1-3; possible D gene TRBD1, 6 bases. CDR3 length: 20 amino acids. Germline CDR1 KGHSH, CDR2 LQKENI. V dropped 2 bases and J dropped 0 bases, with 23 bases sitting between them. As DNA, the CDR3 is TGTGCCAGCTCACCAAGAATATCAGGGGCTCCCACAAGCTCTGGAAACACCATATATTTT. Its translation: CASSPRISGAPTSSGNTIYF.

The gene calls are TRBV27 and TRBJ1-4, with 7 bases that match TRBD1. J lost 5 bases, V lost 6 bases, and 12 bases had no gene match. This CDR3 has 16 amino acids. The germline V gene encodes CDR1 MNHEY and CDR2 SMNVEV (reference sequence). The CDR3: CASRSDRKRTNEKLFF. As DNA, the CDR3 is TGTGCCAGCAGATCGGACAGGAAGAGAACAAATGAAAAACTGTTTTTT.

The genes are TRBV18 and TRBJ2-7; a weak D match, TRBD2 (6 bases). The CDR3 contains 15 residues. The V and J ends lost 2 bases and 0 bases respectively, with 11 bases between them. CDR1 is KGHSH, CDR2 LQKENI, per germline. Here the CDR3 DNA reads TGTGCCAGCTCACCATTCGCCGGGAGCTCCTACGAGCAGTACTTC. Its protein is CASSPFAGSSYEQYF.

The chain recombines TRBV30 with TRBJ1-2, with TRBD1 as a possible D gene (6 bases). The germline V and J ends were trimmed by 3 bases and 1 base, with 9 bases remaining between them. Germline V gene sequence: CDR1 GTSNPN, CDR2 SVGIG (reference sequence). This CDR3 is built from 13 residues. For the CDR3, the DNA is TGTGCCTGGAGGCAACAGGGTAACTATGGCTACACCTTC. Its protein product is CAWRQQGNYGYTF. The variable domain in full, completed from reference TRBV30 and TRBJ1-2, reads SQTIHQWPATLVQPVGSPLSLECTVEGTSNPNLYWYRQAAGRGLQLLFYSVGIGQISSEVPQNLSASRPQDRQFILSSKKLLLSDSGFYLCAWRQQGNYGYTFGSGTRLTVV.

The chain joins TRBV6-5 to TRBJ1-5, with D possibly being TRBD1 (6 bases). This CDR3 is built from 13 residues. V was trimmed by 4 bases and J by 4 bases, leaving 8 bases between them. Per the germline V gene, CDR1 is MNHEY and CDR2 is SVGAGI. The CDR3 is CASSSQGNQPQHF. The CDR3, as DNA: TGTGCCAGCAGTTCCCAGGGGAATCAGCCCCAGCATTTT.

The rearrangement links TRBV6-1 to TRBJ1-5; D gene uncertain. This CDR3 has 14 residues. Germline CDR1 and CDR2: MNHNS and SASEGT. V shed 1 base and J shed 3 bases, with 7 bases lying between them. The CDR3 sequence is CASSEGPYNQPQHF. The CDR3 DNA reads TGTGCCAGCAGTGAAGGGCCGTACAATCAGCCCCAGCATTTT.

This clone has just a few counts. The chain couples TRBV29-1 to TRBJ1-1; 9 nucleotides align to TRBD1. V shed 6 bases and J 4 bases; nucleotides not matched to a gene: 3. The germline V gene has CDR1 SQVTM and CDR2 ANQGSEA. The CDR3 extends over 12 amino acids. Written as DNA, the CDR3 is TGCAGCGTCAGGACAGGGGCCACTGAAGCTTTCTTT. It yields the protein CSVRTGATEAFF.

V usage is TRBV28 and J usage is TRBJ2-7, with a weak D call TRBD1 (5 bases). The CDR3 loop spans 12 amino acids. The V gene's germline CDR1 is MDHEN and CDR2 SYDVKM. V lost 7 bases and J 9 bases, leaving 16 bases between the germline ends. The CDR3 DNA sequence: TGTGCCAGCATCGACAGTGCCGGCGGGCAGTACTTC. Protein product: CASIDSAGGQYF.

The rearrangement joins TRBV7-2 to TRBJ2-1, with a tentative D call TRBD2 (6 bases). Looked up from germline, CDR1 is SGHTA and CDR2 is FQGNSA. Between the trimmed V and J ends, which lost 7 bases and 1 base, there was a span of 17 bases. CDR3 length equals 16 residues. The CDR3 coding sequence is TGTGCCAGCACCATAGGAGGAGGGCCTTCCTACAATGAGCAGTTCTTC. It translates to CASTIGGGPSYNEQFF.